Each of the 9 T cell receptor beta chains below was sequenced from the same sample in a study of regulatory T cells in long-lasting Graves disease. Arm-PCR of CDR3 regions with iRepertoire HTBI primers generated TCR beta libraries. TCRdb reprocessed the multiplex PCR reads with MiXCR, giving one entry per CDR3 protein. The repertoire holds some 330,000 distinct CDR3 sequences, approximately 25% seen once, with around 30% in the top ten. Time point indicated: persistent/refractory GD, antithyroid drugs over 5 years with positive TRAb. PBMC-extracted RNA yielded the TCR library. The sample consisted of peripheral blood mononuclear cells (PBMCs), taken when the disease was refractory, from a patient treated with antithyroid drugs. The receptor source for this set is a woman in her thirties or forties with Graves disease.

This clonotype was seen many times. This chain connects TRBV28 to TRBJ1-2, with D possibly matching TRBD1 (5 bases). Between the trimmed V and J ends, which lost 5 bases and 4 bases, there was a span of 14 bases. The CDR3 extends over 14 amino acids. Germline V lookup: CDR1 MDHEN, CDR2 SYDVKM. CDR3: CASSLRQSPYGYTF. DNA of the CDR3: TGTGCCAGCAGTCTAAGACAGTCGCCCTATGGCTACACCTTC.

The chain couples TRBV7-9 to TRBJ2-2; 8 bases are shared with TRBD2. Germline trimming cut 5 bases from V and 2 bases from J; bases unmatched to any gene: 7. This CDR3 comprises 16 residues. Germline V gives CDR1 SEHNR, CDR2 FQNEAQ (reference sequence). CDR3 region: CASSTRLAGNTGELFF. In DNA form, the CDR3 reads TGTGCCAGCAGCACAAGATTAGCGGGAAACACCGGGGAGCTGTTTTTT. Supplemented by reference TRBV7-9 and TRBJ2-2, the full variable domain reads DTGVSQNPRHKITKRGQNVTFRCDPISEHNRLYWYRQTLGQGPEFLTYFQNEAQLEKSRLLSDRFSAERPKGSFSTLEIQRTEQGDSAMYLCASSTRLAGNTGELFFGEGSRLTVL.

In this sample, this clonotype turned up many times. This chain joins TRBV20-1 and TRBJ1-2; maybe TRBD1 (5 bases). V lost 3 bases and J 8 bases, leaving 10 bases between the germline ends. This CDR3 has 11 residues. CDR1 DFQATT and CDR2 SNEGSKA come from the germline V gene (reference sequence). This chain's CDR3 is CSARGGPGYTF. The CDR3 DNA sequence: TGCAGTGCTAGGGGGGGACCGGGCTACACCTTC.

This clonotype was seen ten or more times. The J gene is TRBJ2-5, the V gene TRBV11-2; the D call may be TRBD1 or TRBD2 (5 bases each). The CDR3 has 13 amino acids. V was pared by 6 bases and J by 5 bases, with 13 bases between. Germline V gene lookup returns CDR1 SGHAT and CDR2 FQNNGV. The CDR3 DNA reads TGTGCCAGCAGAAGGATAGGGACCGAGACCCAGTACTTC. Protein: CASRRIGTETQYF.

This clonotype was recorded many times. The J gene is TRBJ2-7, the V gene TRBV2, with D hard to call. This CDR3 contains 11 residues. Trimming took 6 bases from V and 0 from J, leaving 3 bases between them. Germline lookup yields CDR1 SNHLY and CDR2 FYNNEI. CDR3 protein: CASSDSYEQYF. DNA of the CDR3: TGTGCCAGCAGCGACTCCTACGAGCAGTACTTC.

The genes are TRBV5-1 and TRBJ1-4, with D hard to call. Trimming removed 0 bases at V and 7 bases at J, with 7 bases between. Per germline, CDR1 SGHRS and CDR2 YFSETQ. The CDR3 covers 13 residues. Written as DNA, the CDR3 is TGCGCCAGCAGCTTGGCCTTCTCTGAAAAACTGTTTTTT. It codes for CASSLAFSEKLFF. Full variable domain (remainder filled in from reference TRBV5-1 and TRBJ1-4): KAGVTQTPRYLIKTRGQQVTLSCSPISGHRSVSWYQQTPGQGLQFLFEYFSETQRNKGNFPGRFSGRQFSNSRSEMNVSTLELGDSALYLCASSLAFSEKLFFGSGTQLSVL.

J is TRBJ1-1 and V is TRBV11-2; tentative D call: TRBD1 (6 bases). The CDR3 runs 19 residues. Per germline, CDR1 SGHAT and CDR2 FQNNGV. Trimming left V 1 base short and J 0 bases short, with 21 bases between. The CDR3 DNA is TGTGCCAGCAGCTTAGTAGGGGGTCTGCTACATCTCATGAACACTGAAGCTTTCTTT. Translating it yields CASSLVGGLLHLMNTEAFF. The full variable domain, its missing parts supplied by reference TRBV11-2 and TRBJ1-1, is EAGVAQSPRYKIIEKRQSVAFWCNPISGHATLYWYQQILGQGPKLLIQFQNNGVVDDSQLPKDRFSAERLKGVDSTLKIQPAKLEDSAVYLCASSLVGGLLHLMNTEAFFGQGTRLTVV.

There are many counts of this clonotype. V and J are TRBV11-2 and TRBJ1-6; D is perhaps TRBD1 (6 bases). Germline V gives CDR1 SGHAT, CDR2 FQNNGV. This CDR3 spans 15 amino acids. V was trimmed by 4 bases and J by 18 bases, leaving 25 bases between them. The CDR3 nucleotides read TGTGCCAGCAGCTCCCCGGCGGACAGCCAACTTATCCCCCACTTT. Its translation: CASSSPADSQLIPHF.

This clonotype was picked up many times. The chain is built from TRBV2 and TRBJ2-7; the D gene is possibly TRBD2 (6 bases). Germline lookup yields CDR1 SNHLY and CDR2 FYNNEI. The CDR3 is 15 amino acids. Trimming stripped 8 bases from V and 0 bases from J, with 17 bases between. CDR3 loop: CASLLARESSYEQYF. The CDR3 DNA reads TGTGCCAGCCTCCTCGCCCGGGAGAGCTCCTACGAGCAGTACTTC.